Below are 24 T cell receptor beta chains sequenced from a single sample in a study of shared T cell receptors in the human thymus. Some clones are missing from TCRdb's copy, which holds only in-frame ones; the method was immunoSEQ multiplex PCR. Of 700,000 to 750,000 clones in the sample, 75% to 90% were seen once. The sample was also linked to a second study, of human thymus T cells.

Sequencing used thymocytes. The receptors stem from a girl less than two years old with a congenital heart defect.

The chain uses TRBV20-1 and TRBJ2-7; tentative D call: TRBD2 (5 bases). With 6 bases removed from V and 6 bases from J, the gap between germline ends came to 12 bases. Germline V CDR1 and CDR2: DFQATT, SNEGSKA (reference sequence). This CDR3 comprises 11 residues. CDR3 protein: CSAGGRFEQYF. CDR3 sequence (DNA): TGCAGTGCGGGCGGGCGGTTCGAGCAGTACTTC.

This clone is a singleton in its sample. The rearrangement uses TRBV6-4 and TRBJ1-2; D is unclear. Trimming took 4 bases from V and 8 from J, leaving 11 bases between them. The CDR3 has 12 amino acids. The germline CDR1 and CDR2 sequences are MRHNA and SNTAGT. CDR3 nucleotides: TGTGCCAGCAGTGGCCGAACGGGAGGCTACACCTTC. Encoded protein: CASSGRTGGYTF.

J is TRBJ2-3 and V is TRBV7-8; D might be TRBD1 (6 bases). Trimming removed 5 bases at V and 2 bases at J, with 17 bases between. Germline V gene lookup returns CDR1 SGHVS and CDR2 FQNEAQ. The CDR3 loop spans 16 amino acids. CDR3 sequence reads: CASSNPVTGPTDTQYF. The CDR3 DNA reads TGTGCCAGCAGCAACCCGGTTACAGGGCCCACAGATACGCAGTATTTT.

In this sample, this clone turned up once. This chain joins TRBV7-3 and TRBJ2-3; 8 bases map to TRBD1. Trimming at V came to 5 bases and at J to 2 bases, leaving 12 bases not matched to a gene. Germline V gene data show CDR1 as SGHTA and CDR2 as FQGTGA. This CDR3 is 17 amino acids long. The CDR3 DNA follows: TGTGCCAGCAGCCCCCACCCACGACAGGGGTTCACAGATACGCAGTATTTT. Translated, it gives CASSPHPRQGFTDTQYF.

This rearrangement joins TRBV11-2 to TRBJ1-2; D is perhaps TRBD1 (5 bases). Trimming removed 0 bases from V and 1 base from J, with 21 bases in between. Germline V gene lookup returns CDR1 SGHAT and CDR2 FQNNGV. CDR3 length: 19 amino acids. The CDR3 coding sequence is TGTGCCAGCAGCTTAGATCGTGGGGCGGAACCCCAAGATAACTATGGCTACACCTTC. Amino acid sequence: CASSLDRGAEPQDNYGYTF.

The V and J genes are TRBV7-2 and TRBJ2-3; TRBD2 is a possible D gene (6 bases). CDR1 and CDR2 (germline): SGHTA, FQGNSA. This CDR3 contains 16 residues. Between the trimmed V and J ends, which lost 1 base and 0 bases, there was a span of 11 bases. CDR3 bases: TGTGCCAGCAGCTTAGTCGGGGGTATCAGCACAGATACGCAGTATTTT. Translation: CASSLVGGISTDTQYF.

In this sample, this clone turned up once. This chain links TRBV19 with TRBJ2-3; 7 bases agree with TRBD1. This CDR3 has 15 amino acids. Germline V gene data show CDR1 as LNHDA and CDR2 as SQIVND (reference sequence). The V gene end was trimmed by 6 bases and the J gene end by 1 base; junction bases not matched to a gene: 7. CDR3 in DNA: TGTGCCAGTAGCATCTGGGACAGCGGCACAGATACGCAGTATTTT. It specifies CASSIWDSGTDTQYF. Using reference TRBV19 and TRBJ2-3 for the parts outside the CDR3, the full variable domain is DGGITQSPKYLFRKEGQNVTLSCEQNLNHDAMYWYRQDPGQGLRLIYYSQIVNDFQKGDIAEGYSVSREKKESFPLTVTSAQKNPTAFYLCASSIWDSGTDTQYFGPGTRLTVL.

This clone occurred once. For the CDR3, the DNA is TGTGCCAGCAGCTTAGTATACGACAGGGGAGTCTATGGCTACACCTTC. This codes for CASSLVYDRGVYGYTF. V gene TRBV7-2 combines with J gene TRBJ1-2, with 8 bases matching TRBD1. The CDR3 spans 16 residues. The J segment lost 4 bases and the V segment lost 1 base, leaving 8 bases of the junction unmatched. Germline assignment: CDR1 SGHTA and CDR2 FQGNSA.

J is TRBJ1-2 and V is TRBV6-5, with no clear D. From germline, CDR1 is MNHEY and CDR2 SVGAGI. This CDR3 contains 16 residues. Trimming took 1 base from V and 6 from J, leaving 18 bases between them. CDR3 sequence: CASSYFRAEVSDGYTF. The CDR3 DNA reads as TGTGCCAGCAGTTACTTCCGGGCGGAGGTGTCTGATGGCTACACCTTC.

The V call is TRBV27, the J call TRBJ1-6; TRBD1 matches at 11 bases. The V gene end was trimmed by 5 bases and the J gene end by 10 bases; junction bases not matched to a gene: 7. Germline V gene lookup returns CDR1 MNHEY and CDR2 SMNVEV (reference sequence). The CDR3 contains 15 residues. The CDR3 region has the DNA TGTGCCAGCAGTCCACACCGGACAGGGGGCTCACCCCTCCACTTT. Translation gives CASSPHRTGGSPLHF.

In its sample, this clone was seen a few times. V is TRBV6-5 and J is TRBJ2-5; weak D call: TRBD2 (6 bases). Trimming stripped 4 bases from V and 11 bases from J, with 17 bases between. The CDR3 length is 13 residues. Germline CDR1 MNHEY, CDR2 SVGAGI. This CDR3 is CASSSLDRGRQYF. Here the CDR3 DNA reads TGTGCCAGCAGTTCATTAGACCGGGGGAGACAGTACTTC.

The gene calls are TRBV27 and TRBJ1-2; 10 bases are shared with TRBD1. Per germline, CDR1 MNHEY and CDR2 SMNVEV (reference sequence). The CDR3 spans 16 residues. V was pared by 3 bases and J by 4 bases, with 8 bases of the junction left unmatched. CDR3 sequence: CASSFRQGAMGYGYTF. The CDR3 DNA is TGTGCCAGCAGTTTTAGACAGGGGGCAATGGGCTATGGCTACACCTTC.

The chain carries TRBV5-1 and TRBJ2-2; 8 bases are shared with TRBD1. Germline CDR1 reads SGHRS; CDR2 reads YFSETQ. This CDR3 has 23 amino acids. After removal of 0 bases from V and 7 bases from J, the junction contained 29 bases not matched to a gene. Written as DNA, the CDR3 is TGCGCCAGCAGCTTGGTTTTGAGCAACACCGACAGGGGTCGAGTTTTCTTTAACGGGGAGCTGTTTTTT. Translating it yields CASSLVLSNTDRGRVFFNGELFF.

The sample holds one count of this clone. The J gene is TRBJ2-5, the V gene TRBV27, with TRBD1 matching over 7 bases. Germline V gene sequence: CDR1 MNHEY, CDR2 SMNVEV (reference sequence). The V gene end was trimmed by 6 bases and the J gene end by 7 bases; junction bases not matched to a gene: 11. The CDR3 totals 14 residues. The CDR3, as DNA: TGTGCCAGCAGAGCGACAGGGTCAAATAGGACCCAGTACTTC. Encoded protein: CASRATGSNRTQYF.

This clone was observed a handful of times. The chain links TRBV6-6 to TRBJ2-3; 8 nucleotides line up with TRBD2. The CDR3 covers 16 residues. The V gene end was trimmed by 7 bases and the J gene end by 2 bases; junction bases not matched to a gene: 11. CDR1 MNHNY and CDR2 SVGAGI come from the germline V gene (reference sequence). CDR3 in DNA: TGTGCCAGCAAGTCGCGGGGGGCATGTTACACAGATACGCAGTATTTT. Translation gives CASKSRGACYTDTQYF.

In this sample, this clone turned up once. The gene calls are TRBV5-8 and TRBJ1-2; D gene uncertain. This CDR3 is 16 amino acids long. The germline V and J ends were trimmed by 0 bases and 4 bases, with 16 bases remaining between them. Germline CDR1 reads SGHTS; CDR2 reads YDEGEE. CDR3 protein: CASSLAGRSQTYGYTF. The CDR3 DNA sequence: TGTGCCAGCAGCTTGGCCGGGAGATCCCAGACCTATGGCTACACCTTC.

With respect to this clone: One junction end disagrees with the germline gene, perhaps due to a read error. The chain combines TRBV4-3 with TRBJ2-2, with 11 nucleotides matching TRBD1. This CDR3 contains 16 residues. The V gene's germline CDR1 is LGHNA and CDR2 YSLEER. The CDR3 reads CASSQTPGQGAGGLFF. The CDR3 region has the DNA TGCGCCAGCAGCCAAACCCCCGGACAGGGGGCGGGGGGGCTGTTTTTT.

The chain combines TRBV27 with TRBJ1-5; tentative D call: TRBD1 (6 bases). Germline V CDR1 and CDR2: MNHEY, SMNVEV (reference sequence). V was trimmed by 0 bases and J by 6 bases, leaving 15 bases between them. The CDR3 totals 16 residues. The CDR3 reads CASSLSQGSSGQPQHF. CDR3 nucleotides: TGTGCCAGCAGTTTATCCCAGGGGTCTAGTGGTCAGCCCCAGCATTTT.

J is TRBJ1-6 and V is TRBV5-1; D might be TRBD1 (5 bases). This CDR3 is built from 19 residues. Germline CDR1 and CDR2: SGHRS and YFSETQ. The V end lost 2 bases, the J end lost 7 bases, and 25 bases lay between the germline ends. CDR3 sequence: CASSLSWGGRLRGNSPLHF. The DNA for the CDR3 is TGCGCCAGCAGCTTATCATGGGGAGGGCGCCTAAGGGGAAATTCACCCCTCCACTTT.

The V and J genes are TRBV4-1 and TRBJ2-3; 11 bases match TRBD2. The CDR3 sequence is 18 residues long. The V gene end was trimmed by 0 bases and the J gene end by 5 bases; junction bases not matched to a gene: 10. CDR1 and CDR2 (germline): MGHRA, YSYEKL. For the CDR3, the DNA is TGCGCCAGCAGCCAAGAATGGATAGCGGGGGGGCCGGGAGATACGCAGTATTTT. Amino acid sequence: CASSQEWIAGGPGDTQYF.

The rearrangement links TRBV7-6 to TRBJ1-3; D unclear. Trimming pared 5 bases from V and 0 bases from J, leaving 14 bases between. The CDR3 runs 16 residues. Germline-derived CDR1 and CDR2 are SGHVS and FNYEAQ. The CDR3 reads CASSPRVRGSGNTIYF. The CDR3 DNA reads as TGTGCCAGCAGCCCTAGGGTCCGGGGCTCTGGAAACACCATATATTTT.

CDR3 protein: CSVARLADYEQYF. CDR3 nucleotides: TGCAGCGTTGCGCGTCTAGCGGACTACGAGCAGTACTTC. The chain uses TRBV29-1 and TRBJ2-7; 7 positions agree with TRBD2. The CDR3 is made up of 13 amino acids. V gave up 4 bases and J gave up 3 bases; unmatched junction bases: 6. The germline V gene has CDR1 SQVTM and CDR2 ANQGSEA.

There are a few counts of this clone. The same CDR3 is also encoded by other DNA sequences in this sample. The chain is built from TRBV5-6 and TRBJ1-2; 8 nucleotides align to TRBD1. V dropped 0 bases and J dropped 0; count of bases not matched to a gene: 1. The CDR3 consists of 15 residues. Germline V gene data show CDR1 as SGHDT and CDR2 as YYEEEE. The CDR3 loop is CASSLGTGTNYGYTF. In DNA, the CDR3 is TGTGCCAGCAGCTTGGGGACAGGGACTAACTATGGCTACACCTTC.

The chain is built from TRBV2 and TRBJ1-5; tentatively, D is TRBD1 (6 bases). With 4 bases removed from V and 2 bases from J, the gap between germline ends came to 18 bases. The CDR3 is made up of 17 amino acids. In germline, CDR1 is SNHLY, CDR2 FYNNEI. CDR3 protein: CASSANIQGWRNQPQHF. The CDR3 DNA is TGTGCCAGCAGTGCAAATATACAGGGCTGGCGCAATCAGCCCCAGCATTTT.